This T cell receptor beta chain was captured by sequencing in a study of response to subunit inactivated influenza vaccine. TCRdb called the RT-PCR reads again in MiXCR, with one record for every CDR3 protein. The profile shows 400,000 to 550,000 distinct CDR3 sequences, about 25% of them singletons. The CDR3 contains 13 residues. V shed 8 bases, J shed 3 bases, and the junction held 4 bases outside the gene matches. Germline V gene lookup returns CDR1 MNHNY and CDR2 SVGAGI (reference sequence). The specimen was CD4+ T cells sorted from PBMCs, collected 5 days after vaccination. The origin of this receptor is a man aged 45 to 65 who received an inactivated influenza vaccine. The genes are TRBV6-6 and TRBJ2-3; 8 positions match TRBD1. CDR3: CASRRQGTDTQYF. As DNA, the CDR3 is TGTGCCAGCCGCCGACAGGGGACAGATACGCAGTATTTT.